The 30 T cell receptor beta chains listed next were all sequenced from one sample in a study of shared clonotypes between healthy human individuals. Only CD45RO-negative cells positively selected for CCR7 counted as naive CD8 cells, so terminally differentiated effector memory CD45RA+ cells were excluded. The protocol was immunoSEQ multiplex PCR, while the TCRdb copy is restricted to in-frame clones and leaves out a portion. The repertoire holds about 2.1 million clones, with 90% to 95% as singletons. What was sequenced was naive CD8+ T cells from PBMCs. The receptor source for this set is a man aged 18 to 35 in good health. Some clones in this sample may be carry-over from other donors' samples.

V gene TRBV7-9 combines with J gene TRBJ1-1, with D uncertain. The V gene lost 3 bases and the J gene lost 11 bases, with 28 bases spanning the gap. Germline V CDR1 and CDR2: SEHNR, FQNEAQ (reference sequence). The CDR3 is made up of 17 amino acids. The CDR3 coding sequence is TGTGCCAGCAGCTTTCGTGTAGCTGCGGATGAGTCTATTTTGGCTTTCTTT. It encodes CASSFRVAADESILAFF.

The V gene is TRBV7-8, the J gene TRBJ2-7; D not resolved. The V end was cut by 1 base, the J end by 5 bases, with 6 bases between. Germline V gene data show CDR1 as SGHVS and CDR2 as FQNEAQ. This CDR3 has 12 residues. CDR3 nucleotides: TGTGCCAGCAGCTTAGTTCTCCACGAGCAGTACTTC. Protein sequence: CASSLVLHEQYF.

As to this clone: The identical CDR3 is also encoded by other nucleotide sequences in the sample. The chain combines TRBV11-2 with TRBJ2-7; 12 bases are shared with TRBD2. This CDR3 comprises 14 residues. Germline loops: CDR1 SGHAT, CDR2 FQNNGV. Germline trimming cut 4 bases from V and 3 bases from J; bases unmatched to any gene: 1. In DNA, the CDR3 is TGTGCCAGCAGCTCACTAGCGGGGGGCTACGAGCAGTACTTC. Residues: CASSSLAGGYEQYF. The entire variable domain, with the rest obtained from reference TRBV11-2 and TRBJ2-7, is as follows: EAGVAQSPRYKIIEKRQSVAFWCNPISGHATLYWYQQILGQGPKLLIQFQNNGVVDDSQLPKDRFSAERLKGVDSTLKIQPAKLEDSAVYLCASSSLAGGYEQYFGPGTRLTVT.

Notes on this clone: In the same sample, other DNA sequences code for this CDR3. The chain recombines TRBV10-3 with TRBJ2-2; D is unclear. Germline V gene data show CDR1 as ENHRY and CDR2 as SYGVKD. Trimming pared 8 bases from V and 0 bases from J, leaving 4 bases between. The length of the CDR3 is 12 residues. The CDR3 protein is CAIRTNTGELFF. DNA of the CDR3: TGTGCCATCCGGACGAACACCGGGGAGCTGTTTTTT.

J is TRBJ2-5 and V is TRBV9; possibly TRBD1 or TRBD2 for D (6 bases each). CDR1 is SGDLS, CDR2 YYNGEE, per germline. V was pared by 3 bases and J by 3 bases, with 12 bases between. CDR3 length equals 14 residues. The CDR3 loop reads CASSAWGAKETQYF. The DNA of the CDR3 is TGTGCCAGCAGCGCCTGGGGGGCCAAAGAGACCCAGTACTTC.

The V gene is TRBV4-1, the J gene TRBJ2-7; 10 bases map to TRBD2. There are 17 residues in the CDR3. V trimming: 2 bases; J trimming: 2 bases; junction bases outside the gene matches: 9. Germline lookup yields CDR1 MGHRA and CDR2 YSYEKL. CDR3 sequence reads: CASSQLKREGGAYEQYF. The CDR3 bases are TGCGCCAGCAGCCAATTAAAGCGGGAGGGCGGTGCCTACGAGCAGTACTTC.

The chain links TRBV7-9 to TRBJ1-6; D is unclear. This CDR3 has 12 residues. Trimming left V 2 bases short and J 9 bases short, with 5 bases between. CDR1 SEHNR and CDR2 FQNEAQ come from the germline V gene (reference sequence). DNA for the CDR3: TGTGCCAGCAGCTTAAGCGGTTCACCCCTCCACTTT. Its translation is CASSLSGSPLHF.

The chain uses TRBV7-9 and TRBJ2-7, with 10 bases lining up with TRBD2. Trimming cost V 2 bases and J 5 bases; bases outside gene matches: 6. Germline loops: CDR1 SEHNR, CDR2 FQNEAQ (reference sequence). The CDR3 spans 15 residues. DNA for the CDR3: TGTGCCAGCAGCTTATTTTCTAGCGGGAGAAACGAGCAGTACTTC. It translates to CASSLFSSGRNEQYF.

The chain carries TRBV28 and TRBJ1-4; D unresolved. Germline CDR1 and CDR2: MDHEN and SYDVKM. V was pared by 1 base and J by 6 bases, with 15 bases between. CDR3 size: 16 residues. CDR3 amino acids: CASSLYFGRSDEKLFF. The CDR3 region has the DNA TGTGCCAGCAGTTTATATTTTGGCAGGTCGGATGAAAAACTGTTTTTT.

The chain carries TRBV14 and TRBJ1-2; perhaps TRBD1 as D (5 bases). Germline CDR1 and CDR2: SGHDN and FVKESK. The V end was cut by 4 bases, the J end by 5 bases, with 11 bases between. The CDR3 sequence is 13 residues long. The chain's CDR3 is CASSPSGGYGYTF. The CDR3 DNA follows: TGTGCCAGCAGCCCGTCGGGGGGATATGGCTACACCTTC.

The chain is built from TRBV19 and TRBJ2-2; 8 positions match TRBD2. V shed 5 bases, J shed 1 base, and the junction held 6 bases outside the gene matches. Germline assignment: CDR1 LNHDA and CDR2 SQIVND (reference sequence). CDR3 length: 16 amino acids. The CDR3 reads CASSFWRGENTGELFF. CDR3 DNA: TGTGCCAGTAGTTTTTGGCGGGGGGAGAACACCGGGGAGCTGTTTTTT.

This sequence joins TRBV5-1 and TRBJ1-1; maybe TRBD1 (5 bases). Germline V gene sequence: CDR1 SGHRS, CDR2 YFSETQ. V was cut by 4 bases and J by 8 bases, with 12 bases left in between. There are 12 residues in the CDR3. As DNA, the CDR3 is TGCGCCAGCAGCGGGGACGGGGGAGAAGCTTTCTTT. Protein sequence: CASSGDGGEAFF.

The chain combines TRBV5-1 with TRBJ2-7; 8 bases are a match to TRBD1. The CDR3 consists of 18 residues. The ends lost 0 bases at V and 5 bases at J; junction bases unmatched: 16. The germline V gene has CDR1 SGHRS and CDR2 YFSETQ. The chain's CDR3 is CASSLAGQASLVSDEQYF. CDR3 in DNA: TGCGCCAGCAGCTTGGCGGGACAGGCTTCCCTGGTTTCCGACGAGCAGTACTTC.

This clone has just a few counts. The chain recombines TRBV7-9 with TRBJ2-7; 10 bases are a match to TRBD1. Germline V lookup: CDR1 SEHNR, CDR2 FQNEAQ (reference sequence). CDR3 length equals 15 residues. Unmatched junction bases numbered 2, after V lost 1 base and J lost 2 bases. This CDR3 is CASSLDGQGAYEQYF. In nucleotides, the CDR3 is TGTGCCAGCAGCTTAGACGGACAGGGGGCCTACGAGCAGTACTTC.

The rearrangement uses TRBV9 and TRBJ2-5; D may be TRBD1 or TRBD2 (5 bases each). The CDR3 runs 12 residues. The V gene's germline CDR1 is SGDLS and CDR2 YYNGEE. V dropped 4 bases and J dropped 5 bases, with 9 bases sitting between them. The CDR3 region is CASSTEGETQYF. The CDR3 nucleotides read TGTGCCAGCAGCACCGAGGGGGAGACCCAGTACTTC.

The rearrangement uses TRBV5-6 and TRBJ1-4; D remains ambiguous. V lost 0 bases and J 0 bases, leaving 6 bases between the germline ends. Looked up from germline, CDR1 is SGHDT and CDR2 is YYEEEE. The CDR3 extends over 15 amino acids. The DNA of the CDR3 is TGTGCCAGCAGCTTGGGACACGCAACTAATGAAAAACTGTTTTTT. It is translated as CASSLGHATNEKLFF.

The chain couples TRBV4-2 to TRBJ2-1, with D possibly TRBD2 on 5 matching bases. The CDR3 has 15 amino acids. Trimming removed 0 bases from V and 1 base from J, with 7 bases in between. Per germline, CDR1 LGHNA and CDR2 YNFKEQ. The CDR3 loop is CASSQDGVSYNEQFF. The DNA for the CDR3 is TGTGCCAGCAGCCAAGACGGGGTATCCTACAATGAGCAGTTCTTC.

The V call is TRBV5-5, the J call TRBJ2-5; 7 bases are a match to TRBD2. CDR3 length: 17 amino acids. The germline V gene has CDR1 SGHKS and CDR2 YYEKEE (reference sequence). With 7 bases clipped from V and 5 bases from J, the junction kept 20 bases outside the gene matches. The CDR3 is CASQFFAGVGFRETQYF. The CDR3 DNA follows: TGTGCCAGCCAGTTCTTTGCGGGAGTGGGGTTTCGGGAGACCCAGTACTTC.

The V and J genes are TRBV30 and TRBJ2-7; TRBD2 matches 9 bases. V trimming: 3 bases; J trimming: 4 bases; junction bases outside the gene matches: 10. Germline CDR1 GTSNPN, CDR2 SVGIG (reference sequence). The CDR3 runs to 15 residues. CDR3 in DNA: TGTGCCTGGAGCCCCAAGTATAGCGGGAGTTACGAGCAGTACTTC. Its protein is CAWSPKYSGSYEQYF.

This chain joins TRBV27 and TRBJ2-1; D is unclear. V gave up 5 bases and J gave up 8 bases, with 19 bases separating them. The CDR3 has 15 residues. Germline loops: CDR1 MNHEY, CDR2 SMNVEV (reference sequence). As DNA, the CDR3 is TGTGCCAGCAGTCTCAACGTGGCGCTCCACCATGAGCAGTTCTTC. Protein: CASSLNVALHHEQFF.

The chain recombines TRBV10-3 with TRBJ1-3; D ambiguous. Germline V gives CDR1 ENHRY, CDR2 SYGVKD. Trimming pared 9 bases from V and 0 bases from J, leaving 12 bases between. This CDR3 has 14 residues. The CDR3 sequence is CAMSGLNSGNTIYF. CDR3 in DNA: TGTGCCATGTCCGGACTCAACTCTGGAAACACCATATATTTT.

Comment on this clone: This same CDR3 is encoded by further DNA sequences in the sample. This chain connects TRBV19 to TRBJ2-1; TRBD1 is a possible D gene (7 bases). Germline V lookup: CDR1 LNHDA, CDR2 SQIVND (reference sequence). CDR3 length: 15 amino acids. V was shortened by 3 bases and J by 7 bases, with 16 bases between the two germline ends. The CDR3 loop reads CASSIAPGGLNEQFF. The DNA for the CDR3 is TGTGCCAGTAGTATCGCCCCAGGGGGGCTAAATGAGCAGTTCTTC.

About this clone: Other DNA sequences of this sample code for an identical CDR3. CDR3 sequence: CASSSGYQETQYF. CDR3 DNA sequence: TGTGCCAGCAGCTCGGGATACCAAGAGACCCAGTACTTC. This chain links TRBV7-9 with TRBJ2-5, with D maybe TRBD2 (5 bases). This CDR3 contains 13 residues. CDR1 is SEHNR and CDR2 is FQNEAQ in the germline V gene (reference sequence). V lost 4 bases, J lost 0 bases, and 6 bases lay in between.

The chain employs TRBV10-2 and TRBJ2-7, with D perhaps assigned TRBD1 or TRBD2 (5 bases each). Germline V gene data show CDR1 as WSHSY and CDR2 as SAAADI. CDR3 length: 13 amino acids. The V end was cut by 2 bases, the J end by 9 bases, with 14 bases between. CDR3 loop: CASSEGGRDVQYF. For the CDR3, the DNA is TGCGCCAGCAGTGAGGGGGGTCGGGACGTGCAGTACTTC.

CDR3 coding DNA: TGTGCCAGTAGGGTCGGTGGTAGCAGCACAGATACGCAGTATTTT. This encodes CASRVGGSSTDTQYF. The chain recombines TRBV19 with TRBJ2-3; no clear D gene. The CDR3 runs 15 residues. CDR1 is LNHDA and CDR2 is SQIVND in the germline V gene (reference sequence). Deletions cut 6 bases from V and 0 bases from J, with 13 bases between.

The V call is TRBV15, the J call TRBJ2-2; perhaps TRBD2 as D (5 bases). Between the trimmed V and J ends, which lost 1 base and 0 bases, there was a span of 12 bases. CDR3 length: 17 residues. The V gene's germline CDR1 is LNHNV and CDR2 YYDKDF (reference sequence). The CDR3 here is CATSRVLGVPNTGELFF. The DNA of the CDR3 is TGTGCCACCAGCAGAGTCCTCGGGGTGCCGAACACCGGGGAGCTGTTTTTT.

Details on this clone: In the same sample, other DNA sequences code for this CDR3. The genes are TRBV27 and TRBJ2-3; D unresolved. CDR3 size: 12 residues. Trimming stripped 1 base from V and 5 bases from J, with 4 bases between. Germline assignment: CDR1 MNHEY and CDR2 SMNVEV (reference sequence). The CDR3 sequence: CASSLFGDTQYF. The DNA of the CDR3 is TGTGCCAGCAGTTTATTTGGAGATACGCAGTATTTT.

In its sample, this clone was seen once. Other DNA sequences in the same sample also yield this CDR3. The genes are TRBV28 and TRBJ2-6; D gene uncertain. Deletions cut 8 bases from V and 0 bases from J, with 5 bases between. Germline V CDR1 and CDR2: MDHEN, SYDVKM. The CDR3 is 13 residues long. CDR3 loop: CASSSSGANVLTF. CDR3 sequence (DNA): TGTGCCAGCTCCTCCTCTGGGGCCAACGTCCTGACTTTC.

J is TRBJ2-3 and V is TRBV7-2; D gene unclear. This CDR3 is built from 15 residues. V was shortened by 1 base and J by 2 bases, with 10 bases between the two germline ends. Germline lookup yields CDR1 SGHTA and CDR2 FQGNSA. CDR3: CASSLVSQNTDTQYF. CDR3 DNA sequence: TGTGCCAGCAGCTTAGTATCCCAAAACACAGATACGCAGTATTTT.

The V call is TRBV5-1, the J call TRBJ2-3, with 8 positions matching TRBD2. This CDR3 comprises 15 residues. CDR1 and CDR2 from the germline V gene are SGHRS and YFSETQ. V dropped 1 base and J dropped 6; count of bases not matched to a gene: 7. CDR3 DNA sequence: TGCGCCAGCAGCTTGCTACGGGAGGGCCGGGATACGCAGTATTTT. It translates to CASSLLREGRDTQYF.